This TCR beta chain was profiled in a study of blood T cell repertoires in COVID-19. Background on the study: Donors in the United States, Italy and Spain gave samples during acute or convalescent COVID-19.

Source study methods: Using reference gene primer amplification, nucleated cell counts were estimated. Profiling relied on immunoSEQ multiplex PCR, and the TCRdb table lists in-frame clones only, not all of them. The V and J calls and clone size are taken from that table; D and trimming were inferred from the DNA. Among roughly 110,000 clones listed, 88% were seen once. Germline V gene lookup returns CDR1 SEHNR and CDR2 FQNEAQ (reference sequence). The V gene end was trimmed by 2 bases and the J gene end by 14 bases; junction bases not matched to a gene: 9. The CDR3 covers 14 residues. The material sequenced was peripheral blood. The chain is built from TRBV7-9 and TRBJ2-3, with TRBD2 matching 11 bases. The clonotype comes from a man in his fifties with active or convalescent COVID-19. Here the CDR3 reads CASSLQTSGSRLYF. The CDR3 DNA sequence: TGTGCCAGCAGCTTACAAACTAGCGGGAGCCGTTTGTATTTT.